A single sample gave rise to the 27 T cell receptor beta chains below, sequenced in a study of STAT3 mutations in large granular lymphocyte leukemia. Points from the study as a whole: At least one immunodominant TCR beta clonotype appeared in every T-cell large granular lymphocyte leukemia patient.

TCRdb keeps only in-frame clones here, not all; method: immunoSEQ multiplex PCR. The sample contains tens of thousands of clones, 70% to 90% of which appear only once. These receptors are not linked to any known antigen. Sequencing was carried out using PBMCs. The receptors shown here come from a human donor with T large granular lymphocyte leukemia. Some clones in this sample may be carry-over from other donors' samples.

The chain uses TRBV5-1 and TRBJ2-7; D remains unclear. V was pared by 0 bases and J by 1 base, with 5 bases between. The length of the CDR3 is 13 residues. Germline assignment: CDR1 SGHRS and CDR2 YFSETQ. CDR3 residues: CASSLDNSYEQYV. CDR3 DNA sequence: TGCGCCAGCAGCTTGGACAATTCCTACGAGCAGTACGTC.

This chain connects TRBV18 to TRBJ1-5; D possibly corresponds to TRBD1 (5 bases). V lost 6 bases and J 2 bases, leaving 17 bases between the germline ends. The CDR3 consists of 16 residues. CDR1 KGHSH and CDR2 LQKENI come from the germline V gene. DNA of the CDR3: TGTGCCAGCTCGCCCCAAGGAACAGGCCGCAATCAGCCCCAGCATTTT. It specifies CASSPQGTGRNQPQHF.

The CDR3 protein is CASRNGQMGTEAFF. The CDR3 DNA reads TGCGCCAGCAGAAACGGACAAATGGGCACTGAAGCTTTCTTT. V is TRBV5-1 and J is TRBJ1-1; possible D gene TRBD1, 5 bases. Germline CDR1 reads SGHRS; CDR2 reads YFSETQ. V dropped 5 bases and J dropped 4 bases, with 15 bases sitting between them. The CDR3 covers 14 residues.

The rearrangement links TRBV29-1 to TRBJ1-1; TRBD1 agrees at 8 bases. The junction had 1 base not matched to a gene; V was cut back by 6 bases and J by 1 base. There are 12 residues in the CDR3. CDR1 SQVTM and CDR2 ANQGSEA come from the germline V gene. CDR3 in amino acids: CSVGQGNTEAFF. As DNA, the CDR3 is TGCAGCGTCGGACAGGGGAACACTGAAGCTTTCTTT.

This clone has a single count. V usage is TRBV9 and J usage is TRBJ2-3, with D perhaps TRBD1 (5 bases). Germline values: CDR1 SGDLS, CDR2 YYNGEE. There are 15 residues in the CDR3. Trimming took off 4 bases at V and 3 bases at J, with 15 bases between the two ends. CDR3 in amino acids: CASSTRTYGTDTQYF. CDR3 nucleotides: TGTGCCAGCAGCACCCGGACATATGGAACAGATACGCAGTATTTT.

The CDR3 protein is CASSQEGGAKGEPQHF. CDR3 bases: TGCGCCAGCAGCCAAGAGGGGGGCGCCAAGGGGGAGCCCCAGCATTTT. The V call is TRBV4-3, the J call TRBJ1-5, with a tentative D call TRBD1 (6 bases). The V end lost 0 bases, the J end lost 8 bases, and 17 bases lay between the germline ends. This CDR3 comprises 16 residues. Germline V gene sequence: CDR1 LGHNA, CDR2 YSLEER.

V is TRBV14 and J is TRBJ1-6, with 8 bases fitting TRBD1. V lost 7 bases, J lost 3 bases, and 5 bases stayed unmatched. The CDR3 runs to 15 residues. Germline V gene sequence: CDR1 SGHDN, CDR2 FVKESK. CDR3 protein: CASNSGGHYNSPLHF. The CDR3 DNA is TGTGCCAGCAACTCAGGGGGCCACTATAATTCACCCCTCCACTTT.

V is TRBV18 and J is TRBJ2-6; D tentatively fits TRBD1 or TRBD2 (5 bases each). CDR1 and CDR2 from the germline V gene are KGHSH and LQKENI. V was shortened by 6 bases and J by 0 bases, with 15 bases between the two germline ends. The CDR3 consists of 17 residues. The CDR3 region is CASSYLRGDSGANVLTF. For the CDR3, the DNA is TGTGCCAGCTCTTACTTGAGGGGAGACTCTGGGGCCAACGTCCTGACTTTC.

V usage is TRBV4-1 and J usage is TRBJ2-3; D not resolved. Trimming left V 1 base short and J 2 bases short, with 13 bases between. The CDR3 runs to 16 residues. Per the germline V gene, CDR1 is MGHRA and CDR2 is YSYEKL. The CDR3: CASSQVSDLNTDTQYF. The DNA for the CDR3 is TGCGCCAGCAGCCAAGTCTCAGACTTAAACACAGATACGCAGTATTTT.

The chain employs TRBV7-9 and TRBJ1-2, with a possible D match to TRBD1 (6 bases). The CDR3 length is 16 residues. Trimming shortened V by 5 bases and J by 0 bases, and 16 bases separated the two germline ends. Germline V gives CDR1 SEHNR, CDR2 FQNEAQ (reference sequence). The CDR3 loop reads CASSPAGTPTNYGYTF. In DNA, the CDR3 is TGTGCCAGCAGCCCGGCCGGGACACCAACTAACTATGGCTACACCTTC.

The V and J genes are TRBV11-1 and TRBJ2-2; D not certain. Trimming took off 3 bases at V and 6 bases at J, with 5 bases between the two ends. Germline V CDR1 and CDR2: SGHAT, FQDESV (reference sequence). The CDR3 runs 12 residues. Written as DNA, the CDR3 is TGTGCCAGCAGCTTCCTAGCCGGGGAGCTGTTTTTT. This gives the protein CASSFLAGELFF. Together with reference TRBV11-1 and TRBJ2-2, the CDR3 gives the full variable domain: EAEVAQSPRYKITEKSQAVAFWCDPISGHATLYWYRQILGQGPELLVQFQDESVVDDSQLPKDRFSAERLKGVDSTLKIQPAELGDSAMYLCASSFLAGELFFGEGSRLTVL.

The rearrangement uses TRBV30 and TRBJ1-3; possibly TRBD1 for D (6 bases). In germline, CDR1 is GTSNPN, CDR2 SVGIG (reference sequence). The CDR3 extends over 12 amino acids. The V end was cut by 4 bases, the J end by 4 bases, with 8 bases between. This chain's CDR3 is CAWTQGGNTIYF. CDR3 nucleotide sequence: TGTGCCTGGACTCAGGGGGGAAACACCATATATTTT.

V gene TRBV4-1 combines with J gene TRBJ2-7; possibly TRBD2 for D (6 bases). Germline values: CDR1 MGHRA, CDR2 YSYEKL. CDR3 length equals 16 residues. Trimming took 0 bases from V and 0 from J, leaving 12 bases between them. DNA of the CDR3: TGCGCCAGCAGCCAAGAGTCGGGGGTTCCCTCCTACGAGCAGTACTTC. The encoded protein is CASSQESGVPSYEQYF.

The CDR3 DNA reads as TGTGCCAGCAGCAAAGCATGGGACGGTCCCTACGAGCAGTACGTC. It yields the protein CASSKAWDGPYEQYV. The V call is TRBV11-2, the J call TRBJ2-7; D is perhaps TRBD1 or TRBD2 (5 bases each). V was clipped by 5 bases and J by 2 bases, with 16 bases between them. Germline-derived CDR1 and CDR2 are SGHAT and FQNNGV. The CDR3 is made up of 15 amino acids.

The table lists this clone with a count of one. V gene TRBV29-1 combines with J gene TRBJ1-1; the D is unclear. V was shortened by 7 bases and J by 0 bases, with 9 bases between the two germline ends. The CDR3 has 12 amino acids. Germline V gene sequence: CDR1 SQVTM, CDR2 ANQGSEA. The CDR3 DNA is TGCAGCGCCCTGCGTGTGAACACTGAAGCTTTCTTT. It codes for CSALRVNTEAFF.

The CDR3 protein is CASSLGQGGGVGELFF. CDR3 coding DNA: TGTGCCAGCAGCCTCGGACAGGGCGGAGGGGTCGGGGAGCTGTTTTTT. The chain carries TRBV5-4 and TRBJ2-2; the match to TRBD1 covers 8 bases. The germline gives CDR1 SGHNT, CDR2 YYREEE (reference sequence). The CDR3 has 16 amino acids. Trimming cost V 4 bases and J 7 bases; bases outside gene matches: 12.

CDR3 sequence: CASSSGYLKTQYF. The CDR3 bases are TGTGCCAGCAGCTCCGGATACCTTAAGACCCAGTACTTC. V is TRBV5-6 and J is TRBJ2-5; D call uncertain. V lost 3 bases, J lost 6 bases, and 12 bases lay in between. Per germline, CDR1 SGHDT and CDR2 YYEEEE. CDR3 length: 13 residues.

V usage is TRBV15 and J usage is TRBJ2-3; weak D call: TRBD2 (5 bases). The germline V gene has CDR1 LNHNV and CDR2 YYDKDF (reference sequence). This CDR3 is 15 amino acids long. Trimming shortened V by 5 bases and J by 2 bases, and 14 bases separated the two germline ends. The DNA for the CDR3 is TGTGCCACCAGCGGAAGACTGGACTTCACAGATACGCAGTATTTT. Residues: CATSGRLDFTDTQYF.

The chain employs TRBV4-3 and TRBJ2-5, with TRBD2 matching over 7 bases. The V and J ends lost 3 bases and 0 bases, in that order; junction bases with no gene match: 7. CDR1 is LGHNA, CDR2 YSLEER, per germline. The CDR3 length is 16 residues. Here the CDR3 reads CASSQNSAGYQETQYF. The CDR3 nucleotides are TGCGCCAGCAGCCAGAATTCAGCGGGGTACCAAGAGACCCAGTACTTC.

The J gene is TRBJ1-1, the V gene TRBV19; TRBD1 matches at 9 bases. CDR1 is LNHDA, CDR2 SQIVND, per germline (reference sequence). The CDR3 totals 15 residues. Germline trimming cut 5 bases from V and 4 bases from J; bases unmatched to any gene: 8. In DNA, the CDR3 is TGTGCCAGTAGTCCCACGACAGGGGGGGGCACTGAAGCTTTCTTT. Its protein product is CASSPTTGGGTEAFF. Based on the CDR3 plus reference TRBV19 and TRBJ1-1, the full variable domain is DGGITQSPKYLFRKEGQNVTLSCEQNLNHDAMYWYRQDPGQGLRLIYYSQIVNDFQKGDIAEGYSVSREKKESFPLTVTSAQKNPTAFYLCASSPTTGGGTEAFFGQGTRLTVV.

V gene TRBV4-1 combines with J gene TRBJ1-5; TRBD1 aligns across 7 bases. This CDR3 has 14 amino acids. J was trimmed by 10 bases and V by 1 base; bases with no gene match: 7. The germline V gene encodes CDR1 MGHRA and CDR2 YSYEKL. The DNA for the CDR3 is TGCGCCAGCAGCCAAGTACAGGGGCTGCCACCCCAGCATTTT. It encodes CASSQVQGLPPQHF.

In its sample, this clone was seen once. The chain combines TRBV5-1 with TRBJ1-6, with 7 bases that match TRBD1. This CDR3 has 15 amino acids. Germline CDR1 and CDR2: SGHRS and YFSETQ. The ends lost 4 bases at V and 7 bases at J; junction bases unmatched: 8. The DNA for the CDR3 is TGCGCCAGCAGCCGAGACAGGGCCGAGAATTCACCCCTCCACTTT. Protein: CASSRDRAENSPLHF. The full variable domain, with the rest looked up from reference TRBV5-1 and TRBJ1-6, is KAGVTQTPRYLIKTRGQQVTLSCSPISGHRSVSWYQQTPGQGLQFLFEYFSETQRNKGNFPGRFSGRQFSNSRSEMNVSTLELGDSALYLCASSRDRAENSPLHFGNGTRLTVT.

This chain joins TRBV9 and TRBJ1-6, with 7 bases that match TRBD1. V lost 0 bases to trimming and J lost 15 bases; unmatched junction nucleotides: 12. Germline V gene sequence: CDR1 SGDLS, CDR2 YYNGEE. This CDR3 has 15 residues. The CDR3 bases are TGTGCCAGCAGCGTAGCGACAGGGCGGTTAACTTGCCTCCACTTT. This gives the protein CASSVATGRLTCLHF.

V gene TRBV9 combines with J gene TRBJ2-5; 8 bases fit TRBD1. CDR1 and CDR2 (germline): SGDLS, YYNGEE. Trimming at V came to 2 bases and at J to 2 bases, leaving 5 bases not matched to a gene. The CDR3 contains 15 residues. The CDR3 sequence is CASSVGQGRQETQYF. CDR3 nucleotide sequence: TGTGCCAGCAGCGTCGGACAGGGCCGGCAAGAGACCCAGTACTTC.

This clone was detected only once. This sequence joins TRBV18 and TRBJ2-5; D not resolved. This CDR3 contains 12 residues. Germline V gene data show CDR1 as KGHSH and CDR2 as LQKENI. Trimming removed 0 bases at V and 5 bases at J, with 4 bases between. The CDR3 DNA reads as TGTGCCAGCTCACCACCGGAGGAGACCCAGTACTTC. Protein sequence: CASSPPEETQYF.

This rearrangement joins TRBV5-8 to TRBJ1-5, with D perhaps matching TRBD1 (6 bases). This CDR3 contains 16 residues. Germline V gene lookup returns CDR1 SGHTS and CDR2 YDEGEE. V was clipped by 0 bases and J by 3 bases, with 13 bases between them. CDR3 nucleotides: TGTGCCAGCAGCTTGGGGACATTGGGGGCCAATCAGCCCCAGCATTTT. This translates into CASSLGTLGANQPQHF.

V gene TRBV5-1 combines with J gene TRBJ2-3; unclear D gene. This CDR3 is 13 amino acids long. Trimming pared 0 bases from V and 2 bases from J, leaving 4 bases between. In germline, CDR1 is SGHRS, CDR2 YFSETQ. CDR3 nucleotide sequence: TGCGCCAGCAGCTTGGAGTCCACAGATACGCAGTATTTT. It translates to CASSLESTDTQYF. The full variable domain, completed using reference TRBV5-1 and TRBJ2-3, is KAGVTQTPRYLIKTRGQQVTLSCSPISGHRSVSWYQQTPGQGLQFLFEYFSETQRNKGNFPGRFSGRQFSNSRSEMNVSTLELGDSALYLCASSLESTDTQYFGPGTRLTVL.